This is a list of T cell receptor beta chains from one sample in a study of T-cell memory formation after mild COVID-19. TCRdb passed the 5' RACE reads through MiXCR, listing each CDR3 protein once. Found here are fewer than 700,000 distinct CDR3 sequences, about 20% of them singletons; the top ten hold about 12%. The specimen sequenced was PBMCs or a T cell subset sorted from them (not recorded which). Every receptor here comes from an adult woman who had mild COVID-19 (a few samples of this study predate the infection). Cell type and time point are not known. The CDR3 runs from the conserved cysteine through the conserved F or W. D genes are given only for firm matches. A row's size may be missing; if present it is once, few, many or a size class.

j_call,d_call,v_call,clone_size,cdr3_aa,cdr3_nt
TRBJ1-1,NA,TRBV6-2/TRBV6-3,few,CASSYWGWNTEAFF,TGTGCCAGCAGTTATTGGGGGTGGAACACTGAAGCTTTCTTT
TRBJ1-1,NA,TRBV20-1,NA,CSALLRRGASEAFF,TGCAGTGCCCTGTTAAGGCGGGGGGCTTCTGAAGCTTTCTTT
TRBJ2-5,TRBD2,TRBV11-2,NA,CASSDTRRTSGTETQYF,TGTGCCAGCAGCGATACTCGTCGGACTAGCGGGACGGAGACCCAGTACTTC
TRBJ2-1,TRBD1,TRBV14,NA,CASSPPAGGKTDEQFF,TGTGCCAGCAGCCCCCCTGCAGGGGGTAAGACGGATGAGCAGTTCTTC
TRBJ2-3,TRBD2,TRBV7-6,NA,CASSFGTSDPDTQYF,TGTGCCAGCAGCTTTGGGACTAGCGACCCAGATACGCAGTATTTT
TRBJ2-3,NA,TRBV9,NA,CASSFTNTQYF,TGTGCCAGCAGCTTTACTAATACGCAGTATTTT
TRBJ2-3,NA,TRBV7-9,few,CASSSEGGTATDTQYF,TGTGCCAGCAGCTCGGAAGGGGGGACAGCCACAGATACGCAGTATTTT
TRBJ1-5,NA,TRBV7-7,once,CASSTTPIQPQHF,TGTGCCAGCAGCACAACGCCCATTCAGCCCCAGCATTTT
TRBJ2-7,NA,TRBV3-1,NA,CASSQAGRSSYEQYF,TGTGCCAGCAGCCAAGCGGGGCGCTCTTCCTACGAGCAGTACTTC
TRBJ1-1,NA,TRBV19,few,CASSIDRGRGNTEAFF,TGTGCCAGTAGTATAGATCGTGGCCGGGGGAACACTGAAGCTTTCTTT
TRBJ2-3,NA,TRBV15,few,CATSRDPVGTDTQYF,TGTGCCACCAGCAGAGATCCGGTAGGCACAGATACGCAGTATTTT